This T cell receptor (beta chain) was recovered during a study of blood T cell repertoires in COVID-19. Only in-frame clones appear in the TCRdb table, and some are missing; sequencing was by immunoSEQ multiplex PCR. The sample lists some 190,000 clones; 85% to 90% were seen once. This clone has only one observation. The CDR3 spans 14 residues. V was pared by 6 bases and J by 7 bases, with 16 bases between. Looked up from germline, CDR1 is MGHRA and CDR2 is YSYEKL. This TCR was sampled from a man younger than 35 with active or convalescent COVID-19. The chain combines TRBV4-1 with TRBJ2-4, with TRBD1 as a possible D gene (6 bases). Sequencing input: peripheral blood. The DNA for the CDR3 is TGCGCCAGCAGACACGGCACAGGGAGCAACATTCAGTACTTC. Translating it yields CASRHGTGSNIQYF.